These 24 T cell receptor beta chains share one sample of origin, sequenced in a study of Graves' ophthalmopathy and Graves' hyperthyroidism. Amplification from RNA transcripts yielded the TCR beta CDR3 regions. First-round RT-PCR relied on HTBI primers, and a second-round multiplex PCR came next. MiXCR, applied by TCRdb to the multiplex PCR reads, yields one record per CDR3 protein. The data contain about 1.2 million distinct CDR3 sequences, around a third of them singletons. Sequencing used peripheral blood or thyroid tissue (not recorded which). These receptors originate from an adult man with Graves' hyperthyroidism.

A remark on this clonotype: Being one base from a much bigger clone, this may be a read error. Here the CDR3 DNA reads TGTGCCAGCAGCCTACTGGGACAGATCAATCAGCCCCATCATTTT. Translating it yields CASSLLGQINQPHHF. This chain uses TRBV7-2 with TRBJ1-5; 7 bases map to TRBD1. The CDR3 covers 15 residues. From germline, CDR1 is SGHTA and CDR2 FQGNSA.

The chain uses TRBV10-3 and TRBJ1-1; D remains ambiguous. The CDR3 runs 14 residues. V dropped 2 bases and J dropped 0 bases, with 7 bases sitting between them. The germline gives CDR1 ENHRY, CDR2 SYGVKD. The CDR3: CAISEGEMNTEAFF. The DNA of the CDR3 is TGTGCCATCAGTGAGGGGGAGATGAACACTGAAGCTTTCTTT.

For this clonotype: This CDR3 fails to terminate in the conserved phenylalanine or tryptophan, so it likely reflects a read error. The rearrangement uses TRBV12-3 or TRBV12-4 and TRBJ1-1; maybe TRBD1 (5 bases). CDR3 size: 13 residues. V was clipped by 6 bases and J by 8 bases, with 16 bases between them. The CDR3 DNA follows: TGTGCCAGCAGCTTGATGGGGGGGAACGAAGCTTTCTTA. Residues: CASSLMGGNEAFL.

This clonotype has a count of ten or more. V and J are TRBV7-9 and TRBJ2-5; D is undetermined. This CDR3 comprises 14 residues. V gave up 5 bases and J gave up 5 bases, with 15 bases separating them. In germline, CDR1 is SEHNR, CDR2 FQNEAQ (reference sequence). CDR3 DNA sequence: TGTGCCAGCAGCCGGAGTGGTATGGGGGAGACCCAGTACTTC. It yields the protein CASSRSGMGETQYF.

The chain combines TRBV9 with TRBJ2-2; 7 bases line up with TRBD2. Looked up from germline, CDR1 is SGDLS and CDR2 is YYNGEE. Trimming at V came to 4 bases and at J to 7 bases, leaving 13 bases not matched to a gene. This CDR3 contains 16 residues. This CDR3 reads CASSITTGTKGGELFF. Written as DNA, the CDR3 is TGTGCCAGCAGCATTACGACCGGGACTAAGGGCGGGGAGCTGTTTTTT.

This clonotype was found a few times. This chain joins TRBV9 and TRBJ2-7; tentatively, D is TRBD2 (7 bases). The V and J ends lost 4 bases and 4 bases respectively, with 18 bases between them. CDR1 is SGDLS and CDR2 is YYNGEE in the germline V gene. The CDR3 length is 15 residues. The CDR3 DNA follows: TGTGCCAGCAGCCAAGCCTCTGCGGGGGCGTACGAGCAGTACTTC. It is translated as CASSQASAGAYEQYF.

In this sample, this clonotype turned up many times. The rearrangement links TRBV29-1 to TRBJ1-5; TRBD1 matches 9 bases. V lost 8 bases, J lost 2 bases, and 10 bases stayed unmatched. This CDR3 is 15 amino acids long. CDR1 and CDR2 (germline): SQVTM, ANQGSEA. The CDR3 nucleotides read TGCAGCTCAACCGGGACAGGGATTGGCAATCAGCCCCAGCATTTT. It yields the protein CSSTGTGIGNQPQHF.

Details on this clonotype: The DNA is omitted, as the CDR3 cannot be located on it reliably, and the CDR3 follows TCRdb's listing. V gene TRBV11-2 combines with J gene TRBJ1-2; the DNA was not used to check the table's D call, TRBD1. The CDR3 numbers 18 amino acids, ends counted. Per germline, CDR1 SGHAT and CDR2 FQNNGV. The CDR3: CASSLTTGSTEAFFGYTF.

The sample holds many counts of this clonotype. The CDR3 region is CAIGRGTGNQPQHF. The CDR3 DNA reads as TGTGCCATCGGCAGGGGGACTGGGAACCAGCCCCAGCATTTT. The chain links TRBV7-9 to TRBJ1-5, with TRBD1 identical over 7 bases. Germline trimming cut 10 bases from V and 7 bases from J; bases unmatched to any gene: 13. The V gene's germline CDR1 is SEHNR and CDR2 FQNEAQ (reference sequence). The CDR3 extends over 14 amino acids.

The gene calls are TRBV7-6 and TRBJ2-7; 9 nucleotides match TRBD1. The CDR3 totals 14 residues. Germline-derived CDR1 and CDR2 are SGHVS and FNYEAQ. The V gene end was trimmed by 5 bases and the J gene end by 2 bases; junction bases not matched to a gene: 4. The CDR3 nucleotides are TGTGCCAGCAGCATGGACAGGGGTGCCTACGAGCAGTACTTC. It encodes CASSMDRGAYEQYF.

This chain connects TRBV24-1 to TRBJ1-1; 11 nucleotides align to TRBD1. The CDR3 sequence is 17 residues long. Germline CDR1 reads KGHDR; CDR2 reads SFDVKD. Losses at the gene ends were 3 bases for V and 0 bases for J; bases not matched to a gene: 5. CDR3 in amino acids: CATSDQGQGVMNTEAFF. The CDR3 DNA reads TGTGCCACCAGTGATCAGGGACAGGGGGTCATGAACACTGAAGCTTTCTTT.

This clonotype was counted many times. CDR3 in DNA: TGCAGTGCTTACGGTTATGGGGACGGGGAGGCCCAGCATTTT. Protein product: CSAYGYGDGEAQHF. The chain couples TRBV20-1 to TRBJ1-5, with TRBD1 as a possible D gene (5 bases). Trimming removed 5 bases from V and 11 bases from J, with 22 bases in between. The CDR3 covers 14 residues. Looked up from germline, CDR1 is DFQATT and CDR2 is SNEGSKA (reference sequence).

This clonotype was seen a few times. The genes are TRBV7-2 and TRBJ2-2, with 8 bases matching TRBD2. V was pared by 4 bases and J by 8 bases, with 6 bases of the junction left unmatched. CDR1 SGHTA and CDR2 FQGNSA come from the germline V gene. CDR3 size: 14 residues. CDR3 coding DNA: TGTGCCAGCAGCTCGAGCGGGAGAGGAGGGGAGCTGTTTTTT. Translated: CASSSSGRGGELFF.

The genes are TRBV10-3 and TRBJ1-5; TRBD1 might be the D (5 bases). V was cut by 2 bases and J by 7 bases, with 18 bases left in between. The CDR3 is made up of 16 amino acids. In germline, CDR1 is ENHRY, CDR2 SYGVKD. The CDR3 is CAISEKGQGLYQPQHF. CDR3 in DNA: TGTGCCATCAGTGAGAAGGGGCAGGGTTTATACCAGCCCCAGCATTTT.

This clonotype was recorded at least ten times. CDR3 DNA sequence: TGTGCCAGCAGCTTAGGCAGGGTATATGGGGCCAACGTCCTGACTTTC. It codes for CASSLGRVYGANVLTF. This sequence joins TRBV7-9 and TRBJ2-6; tentatively, D is TRBD1 (5 bases). The germline V and J ends were trimmed by 1 base and 3 bases, with 10 bases remaining between them. This CDR3 spans 16 amino acids. Germline lookup yields CDR1 SEHNR and CDR2 FQNEAQ (reference sequence).

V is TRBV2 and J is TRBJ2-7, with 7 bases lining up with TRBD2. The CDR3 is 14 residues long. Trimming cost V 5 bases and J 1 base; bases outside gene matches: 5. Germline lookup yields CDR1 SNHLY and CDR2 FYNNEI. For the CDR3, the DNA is TGTGCCAGCAGTTCCACTAGCGTTTCCTACGAGCAGTACTTC. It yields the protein CASSSTSVSYEQYF.

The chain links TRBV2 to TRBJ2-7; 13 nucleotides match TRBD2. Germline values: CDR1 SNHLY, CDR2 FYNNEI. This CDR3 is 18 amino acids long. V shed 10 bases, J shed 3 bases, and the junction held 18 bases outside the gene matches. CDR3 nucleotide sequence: TGTGCCAACAAACTACTAGCGGGAGGGCCCGATCCCCACTACGAGCAGTACTTC. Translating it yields CANKLLAGGPDPHYEQYF.

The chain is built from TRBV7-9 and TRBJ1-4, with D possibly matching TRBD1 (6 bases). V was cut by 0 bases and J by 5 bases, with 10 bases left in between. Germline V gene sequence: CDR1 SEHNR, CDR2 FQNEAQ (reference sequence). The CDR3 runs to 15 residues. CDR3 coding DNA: TGTGCCAGCAGCTTAGCCCAGGGGACAAATGAAAAACTGTTTTTT. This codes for CASSLAQGTNEKLFF.

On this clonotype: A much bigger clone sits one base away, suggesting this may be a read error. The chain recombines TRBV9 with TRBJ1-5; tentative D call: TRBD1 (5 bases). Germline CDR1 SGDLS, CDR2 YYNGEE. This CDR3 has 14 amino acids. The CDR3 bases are TGTGCCAGCGCAAGGGGAGTTAGCAATCAGCCCCGGCATTTT. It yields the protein CASARGVSNQPRHF.

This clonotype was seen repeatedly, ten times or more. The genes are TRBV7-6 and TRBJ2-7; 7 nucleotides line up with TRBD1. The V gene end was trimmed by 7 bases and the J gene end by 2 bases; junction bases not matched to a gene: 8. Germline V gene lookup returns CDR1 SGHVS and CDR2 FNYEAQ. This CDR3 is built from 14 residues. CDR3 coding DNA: TGTGCCAGCACCGACACCGGGACAGCCTACGAGCAGTACTTC. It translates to CASTDTGTAYEQYF.

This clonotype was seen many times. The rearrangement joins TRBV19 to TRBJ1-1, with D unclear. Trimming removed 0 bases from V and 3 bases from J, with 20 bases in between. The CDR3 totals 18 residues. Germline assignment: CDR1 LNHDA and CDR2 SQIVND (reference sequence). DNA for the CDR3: TGTGCCAGTAGTATAGATAGGTACACCCCCACTTCGGACACTGAAGCTTTCTTT. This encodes CASSIDRYTPTSDTEAFF.

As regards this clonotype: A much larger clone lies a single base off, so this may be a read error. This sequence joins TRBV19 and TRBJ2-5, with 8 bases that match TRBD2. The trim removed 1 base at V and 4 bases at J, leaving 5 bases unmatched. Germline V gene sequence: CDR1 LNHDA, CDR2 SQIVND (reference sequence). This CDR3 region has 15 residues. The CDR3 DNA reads TGTGCCAGTAGTATAGGTAGCGGGACGCGAGAGACCCAGTACTTC. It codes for CASSIGSGTRETQYF.

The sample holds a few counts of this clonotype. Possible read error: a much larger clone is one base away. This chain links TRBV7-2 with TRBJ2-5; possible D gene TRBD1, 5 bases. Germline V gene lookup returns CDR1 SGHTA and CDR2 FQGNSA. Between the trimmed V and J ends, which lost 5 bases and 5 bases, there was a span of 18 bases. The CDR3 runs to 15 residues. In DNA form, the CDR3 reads TGTGCCAGCAGCCTAACTTCCGAAGGGGTGGAGACCCAGTACTTC. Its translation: CASSLTSEGVETQYF.

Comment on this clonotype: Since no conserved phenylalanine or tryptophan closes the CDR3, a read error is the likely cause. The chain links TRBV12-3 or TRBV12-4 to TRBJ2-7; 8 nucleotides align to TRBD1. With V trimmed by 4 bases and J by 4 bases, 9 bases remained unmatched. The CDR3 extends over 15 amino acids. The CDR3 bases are TGTGCCAGCAGTTCCCACCGACAGGGGAGATACGAGCAGTACTCC. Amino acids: CASSSHRQGRYEQYS.